This entry lists 17 T cell receptor beta chains sequenced from one sample in a study of identifying expanded T cells in peripheral blood. Only in-frame clones appear in the TCRdb table, and some are missing; sequencing was by immunoSEQ multiplex PCR. This table has roughly 82,000 clones, approximately 84% appearing once. The specimen sequenced was blood. These receptors all come from a person aged 18 to 75 in good health.

The V and J genes are TRBV7-2 and TRBJ2-2; 7 bases match TRBD1. CDR1 SGHTA and CDR2 FQGNSA come from the germline V gene. The CDR3 has 16 amino acids. Trimming at V came to 0 bases and at J to 2 bases, leaving 3 bases not matched to a gene. The DNA of the CDR3 is TGTGCCAGCAGCTTAGCAGGGGGCGGAAACACCGGGGAGCTGTTTTTT. Protein product: CASSLAGGGNTGELFF.

The chain recombines TRBV5-1 with TRBJ2-7; 7 nucleotides align to TRBD2. The CDR3 is made up of 13 amino acids. Germline CDR1 reads SGHRS; CDR2 reads YFSETQ. Trimming at V came to 8 bases and at J to 5 bases, leaving 10 bases not matched to a gene. CDR3 loop: CASGTNEGDEQYF. CDR3 DNA sequence: TGCGCCAGTGGGACTAACGAGGGCGACGAGCAGTACTTC.

The CDR3 DNA sequence: TGTGCCAGCAGCTTACCCAGGGGCCTACTAGAGGACGAGCAGTACTTC. This translates into CASSLPRGLLEDEQYF. V and J are TRBV7-8 and TRBJ2-7, with D perhaps TRBD1 (6 bases). The CDR3 loop spans 16 amino acids. Germline loops: CDR1 SGHVS, CDR2 FQNEAQ. Trimming pared 2 bases from V and 5 bases from J, leaving 19 bases between.

The J gene is TRBJ1-3, the V gene TRBV19, with 10 bases fitting TRBD1. After removal of 7 bases from V and 0 bases from J, the junction contained 6 bases not matched to a gene. This CDR3 contains 16 residues. CDR1 and CDR2 from the germline V gene are LNHDA and SQIVND (reference sequence). The CDR3 spells CASTGTGANSGNTIYF. In nucleotides, the CDR3 is TGTGCCAGTACCGGGACAGGGGCGAACTCTGGAAACACCATATATTTT.

V usage is TRBV29-1 and J usage is TRBJ2-3; 13 bases fit TRBD2. V dropped 7 bases and J dropped 3; count of bases not matched to a gene: 4. Germline CDR1 and CDR2: SQVTM and ANQGSEA. The CDR3 sequence is 14 residues long. CDR3 sequence reads: CSEKTSGRTDTQYF. CDR3 nucleotides: TGCAGCGAGAAGACTAGCGGGAGGACAGATACGCAGTATTTT.

The chain is built from TRBV6-5 and TRBJ1-2; 7 nucleotides agree with TRBD1. CDR3 length equals 14 residues. CDR1 and CDR2 (germline): MNHEY, SVGAGI. The V segment lost 7 bases and the J segment 8 bases; nucleotides outside the gene matches: 13. The CDR3 here is CASTPVGTEDGYTF. DNA of the CDR3: TGTGCCAGCACCCCCGTGGGGACAGAGGACGGCTACACCTTC.

The J gene is TRBJ2-7, the V gene TRBV7-2; D uncertain. Germline CDR1 reads SGHTA; CDR2 reads FQGNSA. This CDR3 is built from 14 residues. Trimming left V 2 bases short and J 2 bases short, with 10 bases between. The DNA of the CDR3 is TGTGCCAGCAGCTTACCCCCAGCTACCTACGAGCAGTACTTC. Protein: CASSLPPATYEQYF. Complete variable domain (other parts from reference TRBV7-2 and TRBJ2-7): GAGVSQSPSNKVTEKGKDVELRCDPISGHTALYWYRQSLGQGLEFLIYFQGNSAPDKSGLPSDRFSAERTGGSVSTLTIQRTQQEDSAVYLCASSLPPATYEQYFGPGTRLTVT.

This chain connects TRBV13 to TRBJ2-3; TRBD2 matches 10 bases. Germline assignment: CDR1 PRHDT and CDR2 FYEKMQ (reference sequence). The CDR3 consists of 20 residues. The J segment lost 0 bases and the V segment lost 7 bases, leaving 19 bases of the junction unmatched. This chain's CDR3 is CASTLRGFLAGDSSTDTQYF. CDR3 bases: TGTGCCAGCACCCTTAGGGGTTTCCTAGCGGGAGATTCTAGCACAGATACGCAGTATTTT.

V and J are TRBV7-6 and TRBJ1-5; D is undetermined. This CDR3 comprises 14 residues. V dropped 1 base and J dropped 4 bases, with 8 bases sitting between them. Germline loops: CDR1 SGHVS, CDR2 FNYEAQ. The CDR3 bases are TGTGCCAGCAGCTTAGAGACGGGGAATCAGCCCCAGCATTTT. Its translation: CASSLETGNQPQHF.

This chain uses TRBV29-1 with TRBJ1-1; D remains unclear. Germline V gene lookup returns CDR1 SQVTM and CDR2 ANQGSEA. This CDR3 is built from 10 residues. Trimming pared 7 bases from V and 7 bases from J, leaving 10 bases between. CDR3 sequence reads: CSAANLEAFF. The DNA of the CDR3 is TGCAGCGCTGCTAACCTTGAAGCTTTCTTT.

V is TRBV7-2 and J is TRBJ2-7; D remains ambiguous. V was clipped by 4 bases and J by 2 bases, with 15 bases between them. The CDR3 runs to 15 residues. Germline V CDR1 and CDR2: SGHTA, FQGNSA. CDR3 sequence (DNA): TGTGCCAGCAGCTCCGGGCGCTCTACGGCCTACGAGCAGTACTTC. It specifies CASSSGRSTAYEQYF.

The chain combines TRBV9 with TRBJ2-3; weak D call: TRBD2 (6 bases). The CDR3 contains 14 residues. Trimming took 4 bases from V and 3 from J, leaving 12 bases between them. Germline CDR1 reads SGDLS; CDR2 reads YYNGEE. This chain's CDR3 is CASSTLAGTDTQYF. For the CDR3, the DNA is TGTGCCAGCAGCACCCTGGCGGGGACAGATACGCAGTATTTT.

CDR3: CASSSRSGGNTGELFF. In DNA form, the CDR3 reads TGTGCCAGCAGCTCCCGCAGTGGGGGCAACACCGGGGAGCTGTTTTTT. The V gene is TRBV7-3, the J gene TRBJ2-2; maybe TRBD1 (6 bases). The CDR3 totals 16 residues. Germline-derived CDR1 and CDR2 are SGHTA and FQGTGA. V shed 4 bases and J shed 2 bases, with 14 bases lying between them. Looking up the rest from reference TRBV7-3 and TRBJ2-2 gives the full variable domain: GAGVSQTPSNKVTEKGKYVELRCDPISGHTALYWYRQSLGQGPEFLIYFQGTGAADDSGLPNDRFFAVRPEGSVSTLKIQRTERGDSAVYLCASSSRSGGNTGELFFGEGSRLTVL.

V usage is TRBV4-3 and J usage is TRBJ2-7; D is undetermined. The CDR3 has 14 amino acids. Germline V gives CDR1 LGHNA, CDR2 YSLEER. Between the trimmed V and J ends, which lost 0 bases and 0 bases, there was a span of 6 bases. The CDR3 is CASSQDRSSYEQYF. The DNA of the CDR3 is TGCGCCAGCAGCCAAGATAGAAGCTCCTACGAGCAGTACTTC.

The rearrangement joins TRBV7-3 to TRBJ2-1, with D possibly TRBD2 on 6 matching bases. CDR1 and CDR2 from the germline V gene are SGHTA and FQGTGA. The CDR3 is 16 amino acids. Trimming took 0 bases from V and 0 from J, leaving 9 bases between them. The DNA for the CDR3 is TGTGCCAGCAGCTTAACGGGCGGGGACTCCTACAATGAGCAGTTCTTC. Residues: CASSLTGGDSYNEQFF.

V usage is TRBV5-4 and J usage is TRBJ2-7; possible D gene TRBD2, 5 bases. The V end was cut by 3 bases, the J end by 3 bases, with 16 bases between. Germline lookup yields CDR1 SGHNT and CDR2 YYREEE (reference sequence). CDR3 length: 15 residues. The chain's CDR3 is CASSSSRGAVYEQYF. The CDR3 DNA sequence: TGTGCCAGCAGCTCATCGCGTGGAGCGGTCTACGAGCAGTACTTC.

The chain joins TRBV19 to TRBJ1-5; D uncertain. CDR3 length equals 19 residues. CDR1 is LNHDA and CDR2 is SQIVND in the germline V gene (reference sequence). Trimming shortened V by 0 bases and J by 1 base, and 19 bases separated the two germline ends. The CDR3 DNA follows: TGTGCCAGTAGTATAGATAGTAGGGAGGGTTTCTTGAGCAATCAGCCCCAGCATTTT. Amino acids: CASSIDSREGFLSNQPQHF.